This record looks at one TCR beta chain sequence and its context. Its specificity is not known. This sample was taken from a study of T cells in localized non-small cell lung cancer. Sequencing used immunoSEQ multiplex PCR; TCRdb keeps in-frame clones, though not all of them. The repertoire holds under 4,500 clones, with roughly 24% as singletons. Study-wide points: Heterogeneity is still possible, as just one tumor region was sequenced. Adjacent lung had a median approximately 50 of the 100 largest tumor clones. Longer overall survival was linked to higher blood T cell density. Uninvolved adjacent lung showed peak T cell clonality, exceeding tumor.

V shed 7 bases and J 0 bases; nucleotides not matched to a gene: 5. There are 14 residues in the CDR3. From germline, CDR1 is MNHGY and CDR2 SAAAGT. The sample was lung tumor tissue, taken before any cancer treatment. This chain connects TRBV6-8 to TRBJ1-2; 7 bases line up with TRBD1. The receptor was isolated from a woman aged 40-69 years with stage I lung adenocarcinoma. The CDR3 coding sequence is TGTGCCAGCAAACTAGGGACAGCTAACTATGGCTACACCTTC. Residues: CASKLGTANYGYTF.